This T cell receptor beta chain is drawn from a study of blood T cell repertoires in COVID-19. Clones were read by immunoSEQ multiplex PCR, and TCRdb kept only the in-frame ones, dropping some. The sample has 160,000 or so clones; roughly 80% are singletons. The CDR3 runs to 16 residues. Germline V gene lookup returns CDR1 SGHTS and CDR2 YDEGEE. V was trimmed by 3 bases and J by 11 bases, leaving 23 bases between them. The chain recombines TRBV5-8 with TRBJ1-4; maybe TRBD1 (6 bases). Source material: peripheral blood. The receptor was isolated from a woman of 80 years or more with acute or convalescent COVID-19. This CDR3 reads CASSWGPTGVNQKLFF. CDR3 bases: TGTGCCAGCAGCTGGGGGCCGACAGGAGTCAATCAGAAACTGTTTTTT.